Presented here are 8 T cell receptor beta chains from one specimen sequenced in a study of blood T cells in healthy people across ages (dated by TCRdb to between 2014 and 2017). Libraries were constructed by 5' RACE. The sequencer was an Illumina HiSeq 2500. A second PCR of about 7 to 12 cycles was run with a J-beta primer mix and a sample-barcoded 5' primer. TCRdb reanalyzed the raw reads on its own, using fastp at Q25 for trimming and MiXCR for clone calling, and kept in-frame beta chains. Entries are consolidated by CDR3 protein sequence, retaining the most common genes and DNA. The sample has roughly 800,000 distinct CDR3 sequences on record, around 25% of them singletons. 9.4% of the sample lies in the top ten. This sample was also put to use in a study of T cells of mothers and their children.

Sequencing used blood. The source of these receptors is a boy aged 10-17 years in good health.

This clonotype was seen only a few times. The chain uses TRBV7-2 and TRBJ2-7, with 8 bases lining up with TRBD2. This CDR3 is 13 amino acids long. The trim removed 8 bases at V and 6 bases at J, leaving 9 bases unmatched. Germline CDR1 and CDR2: SGHTA and FQGNSA. The CDR3 loop reads CASRASGSPEQYF. Written as DNA, the CDR3 is TGTGCCAGCCGCGCCAGCGGGAGTCCCGAGCAGTACTTC.

This chain joins TRBV10-3 and TRBJ2-7, with 7 bases identical to TRBD1. This CDR3 contains 15 residues. J gave up 0 bases and V 3 bases, and 5 bases lay outside the gene matches. The germline gives CDR1 ENHRY, CDR2 SYGVKD. Here the CDR3 reads CAISDRGTISYEQYF. CDR3 DNA: TGTGCCATCAGTGACAGGGGGACCATCTCCTACGAGCAGTACTTC.

V is TRBV6-1 and J is TRBJ2-3; 12 nucleotides align to TRBD2. V lost 3 bases, J lost 6 bases, and 7 bases stayed unmatched. The germline CDR1 and CDR2 sequences are MNHNS and SASEGT. This CDR3 comprises 16 residues. Here the CDR3 reads CASSDLAGGNSDTQYF. Here the CDR3 DNA reads TGTGCCAGCAGTGACCTAGCGGGGGGGAACAGTGATACGCAGTATTTT.

This clonotype was picked up a small number of times. The V and J genes are TRBV11-2 and TRBJ2-5; 7 positions agree with TRBD1. The CDR3 has 15 amino acids. With V trimmed by 3 bases and J by 2 bases, 6 bases remained unmatched. Germline V gene data show CDR1 as SGHAT and CDR2 as FQNNGV. The CDR3 region has the DNA TGTGCCAGCAGCTTTAGTCTCAGGGGGCAAGAGACCCAGTACTTC. Protein: CASSFSLRGQETQYF.

Only a few counts were recorded for this clonotype. The V call is TRBV3-1, the J call TRBJ2-7; TRBD2 aligns across 9 bases. Germline CDR1 LGHDT, CDR2 YNNKEL (reference sequence). The CDR3 has 16 residues. The V segment lost 4 bases and the J segment 3 bases; nucleotides outside the gene matches: 10. The CDR3 DNA reads TGTGCCAGCAGCCCCTATACCAGCGGGAGGTTCTACGAGCAGTACTTC. Translating gives CASSPYTSGRFYEQYF.

This chain connects TRBV11-2 to TRBJ2-5; no definite D call. This CDR3 is 13 amino acids long. In germline, CDR1 is SGHAT, CDR2 FQNNGV. V lost 3 bases and J lost 5, with 10 bases in between. For the CDR3, the DNA is TGTGCCAGCAGCTTGGCTAAGAGCGAGACCCAGTACTTC. This codes for CASSLAKSETQYF.

This chain links TRBV13 with TRBJ2-7, with D maybe TRBD1 (5 bases). The CDR3 length is 14 residues. Trimming shortened V by 5 bases and J by 0 bases, and 11 bases separated the two germline ends. Germline CDR1 is PRHDT and CDR2 is FYEKMQ (reference sequence). The CDR3 nucleotides read TGTGCCAGCAGCCCCGACAGCCTCTCCTACGAGCAGTACTTC. This codes for CASSPDSLSYEQYF.

The sample holds a few counts of this clonotype. The CDR3 coding sequence is TGTGCCAGCAGCAAGGGACTAGCGGAGACCCAGTACTTC. Its protein is CASSKGLAETQYF. The chain is built from TRBV7-9 and TRBJ2-5; TRBD2 matches at 10 bases. This CDR3 is 13 amino acids long. V was clipped by 5 bases and J by 5 bases; unmatched bases: 2. CDR1 and CDR2 from the germline V gene are SEHNR and FQNEAQ (reference sequence).